This passage covers 3 T cell receptor beta chains from one sample sequenced in a study of shared clonotypes between healthy human individuals. The table came from immunoSEQ multiplex PCR; TCRdb's copy has only in-frame clones and leaves some out. The table records 600,000 to 700,000 clones, around four fifths of them present only once. The sample comprised memory CD4+ T cells sorted from blood. Regarding subset: CD45RA-negative fraction. The origin of the receptors is a woman aged 30 to 39 in good health.

This clone has only one observation. The chain links TRBV27 to TRBJ2-7; 12 bases align to TRBD1. V was clipped by 4 bases and J by 7 bases; unmatched bases: 11. The CDR3 length is 16 residues. CDR1 and CDR2 from the germline V gene are MNHEY and SMNVEV (reference sequence). Written as DNA, the CDR3 is TGTGCCAGCAGTTCAGCCGGGACAGGGGGCTTCCGGGAGCAGTACTTC. Translating it yields CASSSAGTGGFREQYF.

This clone is a singleton in its sample. The genes are TRBV10-3 and TRBJ1-5; 8 nucleotides agree with TRBD1. The CDR3 consists of 14 residues. Germline CDR1 and CDR2: ENHRY and SYGVKD. V shed 10 bases, J shed 2 bases, and the junction held 7 bases outside the gene matches. The CDR3 nucleotides read TGTGCCACCGGACAGGGAGTAGGCAATCAGCCCCAGCATTTT. It yields the protein CATGQGVGNQPQHF.

V is TRBV11-2 and J is TRBJ2-1; 8 positions match TRBD2. V was pared by 4 bases and J by 13 bases, with 9 bases of the junction left unmatched. This CDR3 is built from 13 residues. Germline values: CDR1 SGHAT, CDR2 FQNNGV. The CDR3 DNA is TGTGCCAGCAGCTGGTTGGTAGCGGGACCACAGTTCTTC. It encodes CASSWLVAGPQFF.